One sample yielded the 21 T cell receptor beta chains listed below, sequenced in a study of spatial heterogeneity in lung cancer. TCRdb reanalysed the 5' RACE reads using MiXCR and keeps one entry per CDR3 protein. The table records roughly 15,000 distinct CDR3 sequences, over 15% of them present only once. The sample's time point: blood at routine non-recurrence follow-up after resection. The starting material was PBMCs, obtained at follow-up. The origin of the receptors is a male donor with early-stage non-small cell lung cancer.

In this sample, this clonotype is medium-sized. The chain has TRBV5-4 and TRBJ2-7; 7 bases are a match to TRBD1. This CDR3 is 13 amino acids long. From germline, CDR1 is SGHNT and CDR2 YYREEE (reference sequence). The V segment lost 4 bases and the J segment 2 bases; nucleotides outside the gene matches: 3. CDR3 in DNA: TGTGCCAGCAGCCCGGGACAGACCTACGAGCAGTACTTC. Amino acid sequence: CASSPGQTYEQYF.

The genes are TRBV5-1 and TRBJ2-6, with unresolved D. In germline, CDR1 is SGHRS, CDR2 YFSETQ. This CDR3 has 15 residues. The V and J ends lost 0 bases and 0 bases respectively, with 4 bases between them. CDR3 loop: CASSLAVSGANVLTF. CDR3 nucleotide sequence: TGCGCCAGCAGCTTGGCAGTCTCTGGGGCCAACGTCCTGACTTTC. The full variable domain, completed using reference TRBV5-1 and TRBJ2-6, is KAGVTQTPRYLIKTRGQQVTLSCSPISGHRSVSWYQQTPGQGLQFLFEYFSETQRNKGNFPGRFSGRQFSNSRSEMNVSTLELGDSALYLCASSLAVSGANVLTFGAGSRLTVL.

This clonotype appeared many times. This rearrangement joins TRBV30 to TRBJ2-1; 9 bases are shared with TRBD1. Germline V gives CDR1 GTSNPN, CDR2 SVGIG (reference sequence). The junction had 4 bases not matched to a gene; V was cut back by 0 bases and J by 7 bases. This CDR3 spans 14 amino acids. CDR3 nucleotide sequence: TGTGCCTGGAGTGTACTGGGGACAGGGAATGAGCAGTTCTTC. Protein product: CAWSVLGTGNEQFF.

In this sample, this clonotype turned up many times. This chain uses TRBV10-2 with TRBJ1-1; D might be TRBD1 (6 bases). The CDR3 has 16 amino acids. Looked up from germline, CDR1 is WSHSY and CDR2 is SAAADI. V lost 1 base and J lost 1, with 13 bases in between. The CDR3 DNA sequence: TGCGCCAGCAGTGAGTACCAGGGGCGAGGGAACACTGAAGCTTTCTTT. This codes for CASSEYQGRGNTEAFF.

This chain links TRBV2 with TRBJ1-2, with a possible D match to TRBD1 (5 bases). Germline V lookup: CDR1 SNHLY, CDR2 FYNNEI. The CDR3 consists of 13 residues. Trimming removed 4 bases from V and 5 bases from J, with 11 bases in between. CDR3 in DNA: TGTGCCAGCAGTGGACAGCCCAGTTATGGCTACACCTTC. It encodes CASSGQPSYGYTF.

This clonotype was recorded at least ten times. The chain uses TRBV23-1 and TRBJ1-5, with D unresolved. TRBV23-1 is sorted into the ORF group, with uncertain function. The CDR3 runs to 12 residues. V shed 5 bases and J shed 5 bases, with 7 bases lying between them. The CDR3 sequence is CASSTKDQPQHF. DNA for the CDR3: TGCGCCAGCAGTACTAAGGATCAGCCCCAGCATTTT.

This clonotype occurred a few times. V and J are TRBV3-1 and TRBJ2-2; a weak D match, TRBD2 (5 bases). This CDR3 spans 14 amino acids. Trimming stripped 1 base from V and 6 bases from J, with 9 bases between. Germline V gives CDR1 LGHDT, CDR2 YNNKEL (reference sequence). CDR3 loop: CASSQVAGAGELFF. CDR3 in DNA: TGTGCCAGCAGCCAAGTCGCCGGGGCCGGGGAGCTGTTTTTT.

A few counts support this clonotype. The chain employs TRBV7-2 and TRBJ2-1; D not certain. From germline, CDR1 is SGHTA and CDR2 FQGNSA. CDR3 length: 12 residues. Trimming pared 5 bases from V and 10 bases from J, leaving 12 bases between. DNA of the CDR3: TGTGCCAGCAGCCCTTATGACCGGGAGCAGTTCTTC. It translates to CASSPYDREQFF.

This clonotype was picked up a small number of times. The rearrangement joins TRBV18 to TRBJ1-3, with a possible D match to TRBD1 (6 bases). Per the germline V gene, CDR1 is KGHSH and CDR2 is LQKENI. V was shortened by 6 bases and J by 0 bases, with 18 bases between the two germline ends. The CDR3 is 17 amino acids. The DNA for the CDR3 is TGTGCCAGCTCGATCGGGGGCAGGTACCTCTCTGGAAACACCATATATTTT. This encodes CASSIGGRYLSGNTIYF.

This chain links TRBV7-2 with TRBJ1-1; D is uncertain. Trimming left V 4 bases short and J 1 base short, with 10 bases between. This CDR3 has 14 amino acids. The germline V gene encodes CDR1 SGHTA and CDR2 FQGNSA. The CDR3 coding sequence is TGTGCCAGCAGCTATACGTCAGGGAACACTGAAGCTTTCTTT. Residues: CASSYTSGNTEAFF. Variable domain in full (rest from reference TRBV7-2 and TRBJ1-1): GAGVSQSPSNKVTEKGKDVELRCDPISGHTALYWYRQSLGQGLEFLIYFQGNSAPDKSGLPSDRFSAERTGGSVSTLTIQRTQQEDSAVYLCASSYTSGNTEAFFGQGTRLTVV.

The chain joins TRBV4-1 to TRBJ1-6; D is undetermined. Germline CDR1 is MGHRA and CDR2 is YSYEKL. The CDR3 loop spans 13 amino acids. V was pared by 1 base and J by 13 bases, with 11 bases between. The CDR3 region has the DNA TGCGCCAGCAGCCAAGTCCAGCCGGGGCCCCTCCACTTT. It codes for CASSQVQPGPLHF.

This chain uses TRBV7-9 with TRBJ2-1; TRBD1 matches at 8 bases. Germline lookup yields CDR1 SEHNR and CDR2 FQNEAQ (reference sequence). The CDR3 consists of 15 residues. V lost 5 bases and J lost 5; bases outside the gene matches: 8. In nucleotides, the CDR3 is TGTGCCAGCAGCCCTCTCAGGACAGGGAACAATGAGCAGTTCTTC. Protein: CASSPLRTGNNEQFF.

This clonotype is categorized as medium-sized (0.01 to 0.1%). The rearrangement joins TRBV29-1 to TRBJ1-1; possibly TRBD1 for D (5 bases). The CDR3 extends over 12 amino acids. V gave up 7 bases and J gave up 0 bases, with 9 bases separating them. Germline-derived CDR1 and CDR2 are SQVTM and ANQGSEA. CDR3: CSGGFMNTEAFF. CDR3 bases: TGCAGCGGGGGGTTTATGAACACTGAAGCTTTCTTT.

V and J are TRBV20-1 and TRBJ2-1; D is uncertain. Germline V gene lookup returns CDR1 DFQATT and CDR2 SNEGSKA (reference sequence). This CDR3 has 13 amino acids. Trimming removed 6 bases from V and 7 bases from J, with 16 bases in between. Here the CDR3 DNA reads TGCAGTGCAAGATACCGCCCTGGGAATGAGCAGTTCTTC. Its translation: CSARYRPGNEQFF.

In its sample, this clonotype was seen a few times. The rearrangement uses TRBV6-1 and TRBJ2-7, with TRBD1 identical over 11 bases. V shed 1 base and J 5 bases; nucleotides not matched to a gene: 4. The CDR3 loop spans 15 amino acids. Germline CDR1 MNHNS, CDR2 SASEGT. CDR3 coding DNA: TGTGCCAGCAGTGAAGGGGGACAGGGGGACCACGAGCAGTACTTC. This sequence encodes CASSEGGQGDHEQYF.

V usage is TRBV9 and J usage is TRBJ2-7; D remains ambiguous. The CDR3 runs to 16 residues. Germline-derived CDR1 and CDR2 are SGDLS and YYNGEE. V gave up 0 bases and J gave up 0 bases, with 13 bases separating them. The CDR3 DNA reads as TGTGCCAGCAGCGTAGTACTGGGGTCTTCCTCCTACGAGCAGTACTTC. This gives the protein CASSVVLGSSSYEQYF.

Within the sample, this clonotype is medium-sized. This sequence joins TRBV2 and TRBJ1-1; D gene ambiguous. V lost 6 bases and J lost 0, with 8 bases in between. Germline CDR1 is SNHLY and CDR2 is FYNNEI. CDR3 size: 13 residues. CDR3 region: CASSPSVNTEAFF. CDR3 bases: TGTGCCAGCAGCCCGTCAGTGAACACTGAAGCTTTCTTT.

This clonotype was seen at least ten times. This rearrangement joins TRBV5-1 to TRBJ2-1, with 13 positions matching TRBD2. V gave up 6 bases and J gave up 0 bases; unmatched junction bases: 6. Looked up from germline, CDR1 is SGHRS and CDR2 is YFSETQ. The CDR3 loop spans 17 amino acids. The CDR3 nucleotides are TGCGCCAGCACCGGGACTAGCGGGACTAGCTCCTACAATGAGCAGTTCTTC. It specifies CASTGTSGTSSYNEQFF.

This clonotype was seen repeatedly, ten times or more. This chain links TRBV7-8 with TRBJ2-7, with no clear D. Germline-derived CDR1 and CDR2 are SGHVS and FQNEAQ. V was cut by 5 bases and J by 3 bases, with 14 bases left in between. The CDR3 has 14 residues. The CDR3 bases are TGTGCCAGCAGCCCTTCCCGGATGGTCTACGAGCAGTACTTC. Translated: CASSPSRMVYEQYF.

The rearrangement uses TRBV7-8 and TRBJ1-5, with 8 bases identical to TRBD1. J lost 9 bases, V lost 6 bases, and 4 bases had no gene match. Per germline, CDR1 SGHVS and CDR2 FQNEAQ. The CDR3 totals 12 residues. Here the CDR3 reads CASRLQGGPQHF. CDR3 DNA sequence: TGTGCCAGCAGGTTACAGGGGGGGCCCCAGCATTTT.

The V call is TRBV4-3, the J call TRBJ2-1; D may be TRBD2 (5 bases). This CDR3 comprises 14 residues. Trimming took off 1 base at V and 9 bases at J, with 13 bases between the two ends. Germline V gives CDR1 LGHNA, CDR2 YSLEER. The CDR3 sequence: CASSQGDGVGEQFF. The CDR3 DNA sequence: TGCGCCAGCAGCCAAGGTGACGGGGTGGGTGAGCAGTTCTTC.